This T cell receptor beta chain was identified in a study of T cells in Graves' hyperthyroidism and ophthalmopathy. Across the whole study: Peripheral blood was acquired at first diagnosis, ahead of any therapy whatsoever.

This clonotype was counted between two and nine times. Its specificity is unknown. The study, taken as a whole, reports: Ophthalmopathy could be told apart from stable hyperthyroidism with a 13 V-J model.

CDR1 SGDLS and CDR2 YYNGEE come from the germline V gene. With V trimmed by 1 base and J by 6 bases, 6 bases remained unmatched. The CDR3 runs to 15 residues. Template material for amplifying TCR beta CDR3 regions consisted of RNA transcripts. First-round RT-PCR with HTBI primers amplified the TCR CDR3 region. TCRdb recomputed calls from the multiplex PCR reads with MiXCR, one row per CDR3 protein. The sample gives hundreds of thousands of distinct CDR3 sequences, about 20% of which show up once; around 50% is in the top ten. The sequence derives from a man in his forties with Graves' ophthalmopathy. Sequencing was performed on blood. The chain combines TRBV9 with TRBJ2-1; 8 bases map to TRBD2. The CDR3 is CASSVRREDGNEQFF. CDR3 DNA: TGTGCCAGCAGCGTACGGCGGGAGGATGGCAATGAGCAGTTCTTC. Supplemented by reference TRBV9 and TRBJ2-1, the full variable domain reads DSGVTQTPKHLITATGQRVTLRCSPRSGDLSVYWYQQSLDQGLQFLIQYYNGEERAKGNILERFSAQQFPDLHSELNLSSLELGDSALYFCASSVRREDGNEQFFGPGTRLTVL.